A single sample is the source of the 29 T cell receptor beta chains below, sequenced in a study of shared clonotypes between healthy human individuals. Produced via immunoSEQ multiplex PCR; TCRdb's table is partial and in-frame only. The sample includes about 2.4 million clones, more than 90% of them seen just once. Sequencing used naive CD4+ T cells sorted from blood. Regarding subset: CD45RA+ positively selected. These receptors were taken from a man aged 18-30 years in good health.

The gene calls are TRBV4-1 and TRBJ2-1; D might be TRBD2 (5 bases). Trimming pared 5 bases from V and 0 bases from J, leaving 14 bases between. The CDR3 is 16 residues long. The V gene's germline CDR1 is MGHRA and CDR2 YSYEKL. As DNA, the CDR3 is TGCGCCAGCAGCTCCCGGGGAGTAAGCTCCTACAATGAGCAGTTCTTC. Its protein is CASSSRGVSSYNEQFF.

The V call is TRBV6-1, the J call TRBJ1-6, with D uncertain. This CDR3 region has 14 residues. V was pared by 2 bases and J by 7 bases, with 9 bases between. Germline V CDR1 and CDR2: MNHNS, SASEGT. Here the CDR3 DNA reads TGTGCCAGCAGTGAAACTGGGTGGAATTCACCCCTCCACTTT. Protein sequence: CASSETGWNSPLHF.

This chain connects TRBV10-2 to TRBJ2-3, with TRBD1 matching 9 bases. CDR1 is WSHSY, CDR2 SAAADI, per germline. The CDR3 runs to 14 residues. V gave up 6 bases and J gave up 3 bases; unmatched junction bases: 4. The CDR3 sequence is CASSRDRVTDTQYF. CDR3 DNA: TGCGCCAGCAGCCGGGACAGGGTTACAGATACGCAGTATTTT.

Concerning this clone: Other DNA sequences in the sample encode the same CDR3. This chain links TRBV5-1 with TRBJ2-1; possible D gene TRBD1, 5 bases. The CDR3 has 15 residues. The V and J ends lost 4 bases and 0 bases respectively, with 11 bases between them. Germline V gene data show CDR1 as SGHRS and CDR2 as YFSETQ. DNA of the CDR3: TGCGCCAGCAGCCTGCAGGGAAGCTCCTACAATGAGCAGTTCTTC. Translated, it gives CASSLQGSSYNEQFF.

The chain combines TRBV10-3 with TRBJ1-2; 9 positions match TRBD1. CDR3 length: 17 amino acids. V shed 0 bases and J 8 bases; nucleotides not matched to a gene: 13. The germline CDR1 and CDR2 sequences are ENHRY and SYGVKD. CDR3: CAISESGTGKAWMGYTF. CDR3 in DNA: TGTGCCATCAGTGAGTCAGGGACAGGGAAGGCTTGGATGGGCTACACCTTC.

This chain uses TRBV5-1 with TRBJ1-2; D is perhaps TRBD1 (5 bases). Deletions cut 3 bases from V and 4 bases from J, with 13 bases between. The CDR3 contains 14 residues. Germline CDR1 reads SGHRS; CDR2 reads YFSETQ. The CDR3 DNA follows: TGCGCCAGCAGCTCCAGTTCAGGGACCTATGGCTACACCTTC. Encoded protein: CASSSSSGTYGYTF. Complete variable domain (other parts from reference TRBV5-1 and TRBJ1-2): KAGVTQTPRYLIKTRGQQVTLSCSPISGHRSVSWYQQTPGQGLQFLFEYFSETQRNKGNFPGRFSGRQFSNSRSEMNVSTLELGDSALYLCASSSSSGTYGYTFGSGTRLTVV.

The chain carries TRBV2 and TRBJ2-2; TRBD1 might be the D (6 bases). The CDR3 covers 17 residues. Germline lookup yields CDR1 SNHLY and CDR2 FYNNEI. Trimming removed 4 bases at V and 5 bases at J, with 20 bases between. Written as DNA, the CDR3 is TGTGCCAGCAGTGCCTTTTTGGGACAATCGGGAACCGGGGAGCTGTTTTTT. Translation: CASSAFLGQSGTGELFF.

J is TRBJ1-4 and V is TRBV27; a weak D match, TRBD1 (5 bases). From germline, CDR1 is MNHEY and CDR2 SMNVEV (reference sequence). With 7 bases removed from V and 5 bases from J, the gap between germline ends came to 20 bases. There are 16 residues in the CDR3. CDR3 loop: CASKVGQGGWNEKLFF. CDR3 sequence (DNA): TGTGCCAGCAAAGTCGGGCAGGGCGGATGGAATGAAAAACTGTTTTTT.

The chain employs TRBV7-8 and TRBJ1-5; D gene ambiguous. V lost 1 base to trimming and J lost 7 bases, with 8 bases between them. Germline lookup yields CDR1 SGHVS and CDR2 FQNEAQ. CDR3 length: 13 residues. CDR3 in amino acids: CASSLVDGQPQHF. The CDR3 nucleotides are TGTGCCAGCAGCTTAGTTGATGGACAGCCCCAGCATTTT.

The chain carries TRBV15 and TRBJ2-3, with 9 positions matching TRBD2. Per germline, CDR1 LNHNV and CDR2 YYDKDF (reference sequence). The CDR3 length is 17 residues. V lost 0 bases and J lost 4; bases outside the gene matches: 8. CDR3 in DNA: TGTGCCACCAGCAGAGATCAAGGAGCGGGAGGAGCAGATACGCAGTATTTT. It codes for CATSRDQGAGGADTQYF.

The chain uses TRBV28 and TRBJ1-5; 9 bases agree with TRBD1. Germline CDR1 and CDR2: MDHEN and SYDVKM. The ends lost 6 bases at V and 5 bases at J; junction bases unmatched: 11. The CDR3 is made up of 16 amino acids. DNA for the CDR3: TGTGCCAGCAGCTTCTGGACAGGGGATTTTTATCAGCCCCAGCATTTT. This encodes CASSFWTGDFYQPQHF.

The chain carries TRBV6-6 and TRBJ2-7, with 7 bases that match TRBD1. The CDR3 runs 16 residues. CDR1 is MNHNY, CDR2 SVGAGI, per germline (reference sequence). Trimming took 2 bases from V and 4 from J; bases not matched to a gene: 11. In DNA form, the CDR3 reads TGTGCCAGCAGTTACGTGGGGACAGAACCTTCTTACGAGCAGTACTTC. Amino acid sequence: CASSYVGTEPSYEQYF.

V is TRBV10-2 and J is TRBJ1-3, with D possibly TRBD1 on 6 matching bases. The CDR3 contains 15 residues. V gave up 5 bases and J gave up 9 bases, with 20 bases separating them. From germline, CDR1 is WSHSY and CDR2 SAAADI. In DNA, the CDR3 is TGCGCCAGCAGTCCAATTGGGGGGCGTACGGTCACCATATATTTT. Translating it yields CASSPIGGRTVTIYF.

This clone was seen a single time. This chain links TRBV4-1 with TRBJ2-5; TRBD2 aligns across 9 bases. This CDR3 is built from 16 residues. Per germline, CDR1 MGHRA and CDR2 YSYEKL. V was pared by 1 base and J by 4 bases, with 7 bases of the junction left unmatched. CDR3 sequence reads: CASSQAESGRRETQYF. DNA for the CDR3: TGCGCCAGCAGCCAAGCAGAGAGCGGGAGGAGAGAGACCCAGTACTTC.

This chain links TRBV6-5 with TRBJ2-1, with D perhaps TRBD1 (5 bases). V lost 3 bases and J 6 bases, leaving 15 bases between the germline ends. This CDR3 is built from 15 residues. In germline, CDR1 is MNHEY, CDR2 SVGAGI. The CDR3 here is CASSYQGSSTNEQFF. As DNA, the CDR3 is TGTGCCAGCAGTTATCAGGGCTCATCTACCAATGAGCAGTTCTTC.

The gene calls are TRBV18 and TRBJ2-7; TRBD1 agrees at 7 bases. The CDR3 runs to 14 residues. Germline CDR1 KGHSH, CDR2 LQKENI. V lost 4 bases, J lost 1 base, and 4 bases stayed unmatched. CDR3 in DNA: TGTGCCAGCTCACTCAGACAGGGTTCCTACGAGCAGTACTTC. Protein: CASSLRQGSYEQYF.

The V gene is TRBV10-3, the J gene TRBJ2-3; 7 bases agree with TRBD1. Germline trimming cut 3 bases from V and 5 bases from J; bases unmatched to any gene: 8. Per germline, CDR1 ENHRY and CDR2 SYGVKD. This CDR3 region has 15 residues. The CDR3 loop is CAISEAPGQEDTQYF. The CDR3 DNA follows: TGTGCCATCAGTGAAGCCCCAGGACAGGAAGATACGCAGTATTTT.

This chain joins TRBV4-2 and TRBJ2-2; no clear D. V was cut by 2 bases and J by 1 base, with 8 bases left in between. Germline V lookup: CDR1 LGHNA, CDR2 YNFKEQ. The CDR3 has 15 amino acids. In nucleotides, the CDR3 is TGTGCCAGCAGCCAAATAAACGGGAACACCGGGGAGCTGTTTTTT. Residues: CASSQINGNTGELFF.

The CDR3 reads CASSFSRVYGYTF. The CDR3 nucleotides read TGTGCCAGCAGTTTTTCCAGAGTCTATGGCTACACCTTC. The V and J genes are TRBV27 and TRBJ1-2, with D uncertain. V was cut by 3 bases and J by 4 bases, with 9 bases left in between. The CDR3 covers 13 residues. CDR1 and CDR2 (germline): MNHEY, SMNVEV (reference sequence).

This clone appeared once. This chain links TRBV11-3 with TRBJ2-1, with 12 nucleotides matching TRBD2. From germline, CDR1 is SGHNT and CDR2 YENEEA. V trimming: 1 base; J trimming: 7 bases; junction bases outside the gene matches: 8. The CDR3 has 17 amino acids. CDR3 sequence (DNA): TGTGCCAGCAGCTTAGGCAGACTAGCGGGGGATTTAAATGAGCAGTTCTTC. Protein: CASSLGRLAGDLNEQFF.

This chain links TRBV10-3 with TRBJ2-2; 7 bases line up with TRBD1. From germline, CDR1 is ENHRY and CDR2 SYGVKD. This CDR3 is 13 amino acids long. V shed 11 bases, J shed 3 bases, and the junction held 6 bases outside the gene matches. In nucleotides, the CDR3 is TGTGCCGCCGCAGGGGGAGACACCGGGGAGCTGTTTTTT. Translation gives CAAAGGDTGELFF.

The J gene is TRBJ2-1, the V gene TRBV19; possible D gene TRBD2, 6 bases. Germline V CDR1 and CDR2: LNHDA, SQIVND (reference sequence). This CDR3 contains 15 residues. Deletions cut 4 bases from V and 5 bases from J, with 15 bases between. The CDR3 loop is CASSTAGYGHNEQFF. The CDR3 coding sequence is TGTGCCAGTAGTACTGCGGGATATGGGCACAATGAGCAGTTCTTC.

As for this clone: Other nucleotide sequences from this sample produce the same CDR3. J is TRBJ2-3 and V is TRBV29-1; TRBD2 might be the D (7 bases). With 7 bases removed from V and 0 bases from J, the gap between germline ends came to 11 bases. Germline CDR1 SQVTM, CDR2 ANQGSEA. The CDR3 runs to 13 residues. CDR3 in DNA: TGCAGCGGGGGGGGCGGGAGCACAGATACGCAGTATTTT. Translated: CSGGGGSTDTQYF.

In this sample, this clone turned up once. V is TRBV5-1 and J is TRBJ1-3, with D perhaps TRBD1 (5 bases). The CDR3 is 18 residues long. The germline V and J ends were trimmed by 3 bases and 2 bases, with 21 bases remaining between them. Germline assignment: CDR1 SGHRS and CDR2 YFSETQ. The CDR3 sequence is CASSSTALSQRTGNTIYF. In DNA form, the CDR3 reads TGCGCCAGCAGCTCGACAGCCCTTTCACAGAGGACTGGAAACACCATATATTTT. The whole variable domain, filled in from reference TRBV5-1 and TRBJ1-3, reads KAGVTQTPRYLIKTRGQQVTLSCSPISGHRSVSWYQQTPGQGLQFLFEYFSETQRNKGNFPGRFSGRQFSNSRSEMNVSTLELGDSALYLCASSSTALSQRTGNTIYFGEGSWLTVV.

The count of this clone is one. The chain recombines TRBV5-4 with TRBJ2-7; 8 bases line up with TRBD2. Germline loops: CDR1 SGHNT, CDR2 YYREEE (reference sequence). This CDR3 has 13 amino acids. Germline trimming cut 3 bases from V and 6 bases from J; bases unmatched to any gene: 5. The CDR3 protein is CASSSAGASEQYF. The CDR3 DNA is TGTGCCAGCAGCTCAGCGGGAGCCTCCGAGCAGTACTTC.

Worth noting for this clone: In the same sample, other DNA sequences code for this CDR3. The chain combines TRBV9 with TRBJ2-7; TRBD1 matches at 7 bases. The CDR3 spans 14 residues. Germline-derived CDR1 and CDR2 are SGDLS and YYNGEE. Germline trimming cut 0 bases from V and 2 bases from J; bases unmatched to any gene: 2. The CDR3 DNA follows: TGTGCCAGCAGCGTAGATAGGGGGCCCTACGAGCAGTACTTC. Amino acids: CASSVDRGPYEQYF.

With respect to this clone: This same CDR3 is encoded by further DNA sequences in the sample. CDR3 sequence (DNA): TGTGCCAGCAGCGTAGGGCAGGGCAATCAGCCCCAGCATTTT. This encodes CASSVGQGNQPQHF. The chain recombines TRBV9 with TRBJ1-5, with D unclear. The CDR3 totals 14 residues. The V and J ends lost 0 bases and 2 bases respectively, with 6 bases between them. Germline loops: CDR1 SGDLS, CDR2 YYNGEE.

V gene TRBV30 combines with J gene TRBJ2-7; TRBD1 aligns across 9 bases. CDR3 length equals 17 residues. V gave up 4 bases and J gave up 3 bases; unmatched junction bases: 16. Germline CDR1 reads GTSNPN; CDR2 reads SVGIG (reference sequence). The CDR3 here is CAWNRGTGNVGLYEQYF. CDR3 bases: TGTGCCTGGAATCGGGGGACAGGGAATGTAGGGCTCTACGAGCAGTACTTC.

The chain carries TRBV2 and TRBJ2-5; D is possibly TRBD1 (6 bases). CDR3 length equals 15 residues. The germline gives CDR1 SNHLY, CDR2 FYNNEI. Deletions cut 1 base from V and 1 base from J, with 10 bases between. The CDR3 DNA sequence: TGTGCCAGCAGTGAAGGGGGGCGCAGCCAAGAGACCCAGTACTTC. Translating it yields CASSEGGRSQETQYF.